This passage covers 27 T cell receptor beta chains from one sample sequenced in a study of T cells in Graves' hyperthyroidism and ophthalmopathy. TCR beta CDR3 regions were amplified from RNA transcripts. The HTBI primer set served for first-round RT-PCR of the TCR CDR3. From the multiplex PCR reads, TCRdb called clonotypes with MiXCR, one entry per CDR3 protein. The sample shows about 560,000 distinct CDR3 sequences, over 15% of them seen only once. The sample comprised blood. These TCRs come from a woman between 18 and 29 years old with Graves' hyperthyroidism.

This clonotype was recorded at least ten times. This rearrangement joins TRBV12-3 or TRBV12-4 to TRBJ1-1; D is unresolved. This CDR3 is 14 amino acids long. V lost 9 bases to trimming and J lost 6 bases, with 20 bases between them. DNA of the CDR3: TGTGCCAGTCTACCTCCGAGACGGCACTCTGAAGCTTTCTTT. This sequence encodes CASLPPRRHSEAFF.

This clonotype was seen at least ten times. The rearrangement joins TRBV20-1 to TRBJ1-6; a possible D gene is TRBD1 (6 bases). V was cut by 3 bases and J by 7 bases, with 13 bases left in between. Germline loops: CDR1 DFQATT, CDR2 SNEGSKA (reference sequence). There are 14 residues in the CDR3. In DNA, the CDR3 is TGCAGTGCTAGGTCGGGGGGCAAAAATTCACCCCTCCACTTT. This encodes CSARSGGKNSPLHF.

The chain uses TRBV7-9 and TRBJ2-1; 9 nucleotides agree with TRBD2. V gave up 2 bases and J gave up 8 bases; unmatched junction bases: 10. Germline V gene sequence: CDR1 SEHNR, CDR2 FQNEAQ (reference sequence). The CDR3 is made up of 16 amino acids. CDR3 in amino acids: CASSLYRREGPHEQFF. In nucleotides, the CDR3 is TGTGCCAGCAGCTTATACCGGCGGGAGGGCCCCCATGAGCAGTTCTTC.

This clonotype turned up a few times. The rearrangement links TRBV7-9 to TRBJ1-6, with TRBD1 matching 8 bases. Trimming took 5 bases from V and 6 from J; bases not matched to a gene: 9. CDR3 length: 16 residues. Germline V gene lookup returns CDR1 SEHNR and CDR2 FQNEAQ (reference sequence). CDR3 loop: CASSQTGTGSNSPLHF. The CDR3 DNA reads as TGTGCCAGCAGCCAGACTGGGACAGGCAGTAATTCACCCCTCCACTTT.

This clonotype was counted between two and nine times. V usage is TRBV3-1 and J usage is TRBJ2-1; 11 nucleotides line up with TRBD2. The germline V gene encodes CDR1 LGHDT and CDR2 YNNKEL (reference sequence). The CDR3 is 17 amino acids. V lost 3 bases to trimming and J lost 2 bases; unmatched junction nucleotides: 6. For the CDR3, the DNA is TGTGCCAGCAGCCAGGATAGCGGGGGGGCCCCCTACAATGAGCAGTTCTTC. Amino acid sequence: CASSQDSGGAPYNEQFF.

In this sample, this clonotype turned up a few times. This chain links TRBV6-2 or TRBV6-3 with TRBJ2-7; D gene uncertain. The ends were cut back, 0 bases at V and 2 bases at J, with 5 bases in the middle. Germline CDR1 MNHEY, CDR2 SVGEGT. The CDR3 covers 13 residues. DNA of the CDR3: TGTGCCAGCAGTTACTCCCTCCCCTACGAGCAGTACTTC. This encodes CASSYSLPYEQYF.

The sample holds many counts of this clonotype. The DNA for the CDR3 is TGCAGTGCTCGCCGGGGGGCGATCTACAATGAGCAGTTCTTC. Translated: CSARRGAIYNEQFF. This chain connects TRBV20-1 to TRBJ2-1; D may be TRBD2 (7 bases). In germline, CDR1 is DFQATT, CDR2 SNEGSKA (reference sequence). The CDR3 runs 14 residues. Trimming left V 5 bases short and J 3 bases short, with 14 bases between.

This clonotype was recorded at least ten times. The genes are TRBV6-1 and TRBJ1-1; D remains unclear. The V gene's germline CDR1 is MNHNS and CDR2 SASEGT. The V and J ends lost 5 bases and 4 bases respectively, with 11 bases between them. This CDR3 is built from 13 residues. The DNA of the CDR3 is TGTGCCAGCAGTCGGTTACTGGCCACTGAAGCTTTCTTT. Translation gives CASSRLLATEAFF.

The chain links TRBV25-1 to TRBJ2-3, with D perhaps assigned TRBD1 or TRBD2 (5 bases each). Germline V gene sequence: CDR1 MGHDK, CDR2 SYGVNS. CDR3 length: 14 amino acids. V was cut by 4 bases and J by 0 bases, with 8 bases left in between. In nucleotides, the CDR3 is TGTGCCAGCAGTGGCGAGGGGAGCACAGATACGCAGTATTTT. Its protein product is CASSGEGSTDTQYF.

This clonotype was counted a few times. The CDR3 reads CASSWGSGGQFF. The CDR3 nucleotides read TGCGCCAGCAGCTGGGGGAGCGGTGGGCAGTTCTTC. The V gene is TRBV5-1, the J gene TRBJ2-1; the D call may be TRBD1 or TRBD2 (5 bases each). The CDR3 consists of 12 residues. CDR1 is SGHRS, CDR2 YFSETQ, per germline. V was cut by 3 bases and J by 12 bases, with 13 bases left in between.

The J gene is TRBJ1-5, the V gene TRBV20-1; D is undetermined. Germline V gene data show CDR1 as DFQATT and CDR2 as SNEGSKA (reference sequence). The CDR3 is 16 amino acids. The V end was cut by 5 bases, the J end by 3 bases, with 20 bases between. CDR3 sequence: CSAPRWGNGNNQPQHF. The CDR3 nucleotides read TGCAGTGCTCCTCGTTGGGGTAACGGCAACAATCAGCCCCAGCATTTT.

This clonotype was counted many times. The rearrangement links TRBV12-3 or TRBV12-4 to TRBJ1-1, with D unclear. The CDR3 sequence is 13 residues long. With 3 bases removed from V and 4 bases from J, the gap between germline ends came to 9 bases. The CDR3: CASSFLGSTEAFF. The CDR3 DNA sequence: TGTGCCAGCAGTTTTCTGGGTAGCACTGAAGCTTTCTTT.

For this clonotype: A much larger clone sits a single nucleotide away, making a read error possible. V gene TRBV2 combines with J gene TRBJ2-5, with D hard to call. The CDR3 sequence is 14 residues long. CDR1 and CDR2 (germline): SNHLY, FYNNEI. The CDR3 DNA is TGTGCCAGCAGTGAACTCATAGAGATAGAGACCCTGTACTTC. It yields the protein CASSELIEIETLYF.

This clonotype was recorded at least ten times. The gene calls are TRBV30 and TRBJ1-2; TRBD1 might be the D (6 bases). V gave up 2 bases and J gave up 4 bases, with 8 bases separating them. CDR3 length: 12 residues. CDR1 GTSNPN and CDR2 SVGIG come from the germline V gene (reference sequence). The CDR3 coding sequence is TGTGCCTGGAGTAGGGGGTTCTATGGCTACACCTTC. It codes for CAWSRGFYGYTF. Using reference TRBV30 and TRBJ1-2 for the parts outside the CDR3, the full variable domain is SQTIHQWPATLVQPVGSPLSLECTVEGTSNPNLYWYRQAAGRGLQLLFYSVGIGQISSEVPQNLSASRPQDRQFILSSKKLLLSDSGFYLCAWSRGFYGYTFGSGTRLTVV.

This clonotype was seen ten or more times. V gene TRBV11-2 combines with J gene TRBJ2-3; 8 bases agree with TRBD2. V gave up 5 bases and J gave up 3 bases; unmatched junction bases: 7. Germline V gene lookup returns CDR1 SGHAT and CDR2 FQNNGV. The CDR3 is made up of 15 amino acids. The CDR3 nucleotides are TGTGCCAGCAGCCTCGGACTAGCTCAGACAGATACGCAGTATTTT. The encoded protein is CASSLGLAQTDTQYF.

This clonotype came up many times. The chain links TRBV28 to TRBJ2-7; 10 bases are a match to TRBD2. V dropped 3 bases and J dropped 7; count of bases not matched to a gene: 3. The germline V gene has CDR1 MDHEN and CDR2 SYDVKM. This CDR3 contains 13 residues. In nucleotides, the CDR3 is TGTGCCAGCAGTTTTAGCGGGAGGACTGAGCAGTACTTC. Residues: CASSFSGRTEQYF.

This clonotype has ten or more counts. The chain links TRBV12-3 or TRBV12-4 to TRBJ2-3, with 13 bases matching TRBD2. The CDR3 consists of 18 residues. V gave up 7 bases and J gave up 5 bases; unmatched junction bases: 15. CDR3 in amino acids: CASIIGLAGAPGIDTQYF. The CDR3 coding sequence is TGTGCCAGCATCATTGGACTAGCGGGGGCCCCCGGGATAGATACGCAGTATTTT.

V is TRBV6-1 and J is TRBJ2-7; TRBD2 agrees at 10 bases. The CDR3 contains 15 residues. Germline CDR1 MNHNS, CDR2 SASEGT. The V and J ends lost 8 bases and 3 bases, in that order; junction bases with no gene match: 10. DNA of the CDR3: TGTGCCAGCGGGAGGACTAGCGGTACTTTCTACGAGCAGTACTTC. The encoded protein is CASGRTSGTFYEQYF.

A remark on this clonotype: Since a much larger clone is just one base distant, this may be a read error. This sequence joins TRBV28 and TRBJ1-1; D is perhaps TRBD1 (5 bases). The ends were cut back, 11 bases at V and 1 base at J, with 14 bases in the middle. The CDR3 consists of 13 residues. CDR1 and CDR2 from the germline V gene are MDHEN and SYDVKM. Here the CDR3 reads CAGTPDRNTEAFF. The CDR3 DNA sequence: TGTGCCGGCACCCCCGACAGGAACACTGAAGCTTTCTTT.

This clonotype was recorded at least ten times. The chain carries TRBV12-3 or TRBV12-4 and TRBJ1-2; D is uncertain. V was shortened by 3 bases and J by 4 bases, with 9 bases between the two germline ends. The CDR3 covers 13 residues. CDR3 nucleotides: TGTGCCAGCAGTTTGTTGGGAAGCTATGGCTACACCTTC. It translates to CASSLLGSYGYTF.

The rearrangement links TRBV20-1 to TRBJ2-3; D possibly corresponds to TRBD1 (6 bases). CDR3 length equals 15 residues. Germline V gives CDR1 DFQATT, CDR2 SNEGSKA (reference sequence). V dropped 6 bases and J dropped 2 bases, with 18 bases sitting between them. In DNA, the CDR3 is TGCAGTGCGATAACAGGGAAACGGGTCACAGATACGCAGTATTTT. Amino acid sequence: CSAITGKRVTDTQYF.

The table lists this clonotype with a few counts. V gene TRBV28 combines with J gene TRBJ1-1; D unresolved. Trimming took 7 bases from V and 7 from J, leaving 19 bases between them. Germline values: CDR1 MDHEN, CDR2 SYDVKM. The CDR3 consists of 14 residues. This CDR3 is CASNPPGQNVEAFF. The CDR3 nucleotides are TGTGCCAGCAACCCCCCGGGCCAAAATGTTGAAGCTTTCTTT.

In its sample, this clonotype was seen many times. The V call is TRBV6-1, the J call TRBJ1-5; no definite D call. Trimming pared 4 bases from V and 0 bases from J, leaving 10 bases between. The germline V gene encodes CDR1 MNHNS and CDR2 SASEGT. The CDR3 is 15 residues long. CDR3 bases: TGTGCCAGCAGTGCTGTTCGGGGTAGCAATCAGCCCCAGCATTTT. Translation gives CASSAVRGSNQPQHF.

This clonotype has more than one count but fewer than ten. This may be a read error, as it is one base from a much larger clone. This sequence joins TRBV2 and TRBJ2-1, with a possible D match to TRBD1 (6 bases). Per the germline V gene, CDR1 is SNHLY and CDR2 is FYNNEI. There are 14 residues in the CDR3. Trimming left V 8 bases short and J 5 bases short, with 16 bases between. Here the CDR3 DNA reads TGTGCCAGCTACTGGGGGCGTTACAACAATGAGCAGTTCTTC. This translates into CASYWGRYNNEQFF.

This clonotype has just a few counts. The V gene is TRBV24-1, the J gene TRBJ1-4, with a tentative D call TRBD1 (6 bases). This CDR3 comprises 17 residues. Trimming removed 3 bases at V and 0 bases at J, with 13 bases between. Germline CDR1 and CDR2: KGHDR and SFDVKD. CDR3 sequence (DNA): TGTGCCACCAGTGATGCGACAGGAGGGACAACTAATGAAAAACTGTTTTTT. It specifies CATSDATGGTTNEKLFF.

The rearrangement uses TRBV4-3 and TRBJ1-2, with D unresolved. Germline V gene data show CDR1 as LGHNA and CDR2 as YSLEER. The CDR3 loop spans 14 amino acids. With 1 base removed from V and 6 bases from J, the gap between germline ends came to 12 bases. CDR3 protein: CASSQALGSHGYTF. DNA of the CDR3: TGCGCCAGCAGCCAAGCTCTCGGGAGTCATGGCTACACCTTC.

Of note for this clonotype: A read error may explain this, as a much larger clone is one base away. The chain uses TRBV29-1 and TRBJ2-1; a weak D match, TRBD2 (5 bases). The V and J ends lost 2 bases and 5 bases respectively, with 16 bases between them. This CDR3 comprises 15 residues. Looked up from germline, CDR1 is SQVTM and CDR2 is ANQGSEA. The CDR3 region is CSVEILGMGNNEQFF. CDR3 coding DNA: TGCAGCGTTGAAATACTAGGGATGGGGAACAATGAGCAGTTCTTC.